Sequencing of this T cell receptor beta chain was carried out in a study of cytomegalovirus exposure and HLA in healthy donors. Study information: HLA-typed donors were the source of approximately 80 million unique TCRs held in an early data release.

Turning to this clone: The antigen is not known.

Study observations and caveats: Rare sequences made up most TCRs, while some public TCRs were found in many donors. Later on, an analysis showed TCR association rates differing by HLA locus, with DRB1 the most and HLA-C the fewest.

The primer mix had 60 Vbeta and 13 Jbeta primers. As handled by the study authors: As a later analysis found, there were 80 million or so unique TCR beta chains, of which around 10 million were shared. Clones were sequenced by immunoSEQ multiplex PCR, and TCRdb holds only the in-frame ones, with some missing. V and J calls and clone size are given by that table; D and trimming were obtained from the DNA. The sample has approximately 120,000 clones, 60% to 80% seen once. The germline CDR1 and CDR2 sequences are GTSNPN and SVGIG (reference sequence). This CDR3 is built from 12 residues. The sample consisted of PBMCs. V gene TRBV30 combines with J gene TRBJ2-5, with D possibly TRBD1 on 6 matching bases. The DNA end favors TRBJ2-7, so the J call may be wrong. This TCR was sampled from a man aged 50 to 60 in good health and CMV-seronegative. CDR3 bases: TGTGCCTGGAGCTCAGGGGCCTACGAGCAGTACTTC. Its protein is CAWSSGAYEQYF.